This T cell receptor (beta chain) was documented in a study of beta chain features in type 1 diabetes. The study, taken as a whole, reports: More deletions and fewer insertions at VDJ junctions were seen in type 1 diabetes patients. TCRB rearrangement may or may not be influenced by HLA type; here this remained unresolved.

Since all of the isolated RNA was reverse transcribed, expressed TCRB transcripts were what got sequenced. Profiling relied on immunoSEQ multiplex PCR, and the TCRdb table lists in-frame clones only, not all of them. Of 250,000 to 300,000 clones listed, 8% are singletons. Each of the CD4+ naive, central memory, regulatory and stem cell-like memory populations was sorted via CD45RO/CCR7/CD25/CD127/CD95/CD27. Trimming took 2 bases from V and 12 from J; bases not matched to a gene: 10. The CDR3 has 13 amino acids. Germline V lookup: CDR1 GTSNPN, CDR2 SVGIG (reference sequence). As to this clone: Its antigen is as yet unknown.

The material sequenced was central memory CD4+ T cells from blood. The rearrangement joins TRBV30 to TRBJ1-1, with TRBD1 identical over 9 bases. This sequence was found in a young woman in good health. CDR3 protein: CAWSSRTGAGTFF. Here the CDR3 DNA reads TGTGCCTGGAGTAGTCGGACAGGGGCCGGGACTTTCTTT.